This is a list of T cell receptor beta chains from one sample in a study of T cell changes during pregnancy in multiple sclerosis. The method was immunoSEQ multiplex PCR; TCRdb's version includes in-frame clones alone and lacks a portion of them. Among 70,000 to 80,000 clones, around nine tenths were seen once, and the ten largest hold around 3%. Material: peripheral blood, obtained before pregnancy. The receptors come from a female donor with multiple sclerosis, enrolled in a pregnancy study. The CDR3 runs from the conserved cysteine through the conserved F or W. The order of the fields is V gene, D gene, clone size, J gene, CDR3 DNA, CDR3 protein. D genes are given only for firm matches. Size is stated for part of the rows, as once, few or many counts, or as a class when the clone is expanded.

v_call: TRBV5-1
d_call: .
clone_size: .
j_call: TRBJ2-3
cdr3_nt: TGCGCCAGCAGCTTGTCAGGGGCGACGACCACAGATACGCAGTATTTT
cdr3_aa: CASSLSGATTTDTQYF

v_call: TRBV4-3
d_call: .
clone_size: .
j_call: TRBJ2-6
cdr3_nt: TGCGCCAGCAGCCAAGTTGCGGGGACTGGGGCCAACGTCCTGACTTTC
cdr3_aa: CASSQVAGTGANVLTF

v_call: TRBV7-9
d_call: .
clone_size: .
j_call: TRBJ1-5
cdr3_nt: TGTGCCAGCAGTTTCATCGGTAGCAATCAGCCCCAGCATTTT
cdr3_aa: CASSFIGSNQPQHF

v_call: TRBV5-1
d_call: TRBD2
clone_size: .
j_call: TRBJ2-1
cdr3_nt: TGCGCCAGCAGCTTGCCGGGGACTAGCGGTAATAATAATGAGCAGTTCTTC
cdr3_aa: CASSLPGTSGNNNEQFF

v_call: TRBV14
d_call: TRBD1
clone_size: .
j_call: TRBJ2-1
cdr3_nt: TGTGCCAGCAGCCAAGATAGGACAGGGCAGTTCTTC
cdr3_aa: CASSQDRTGQFF

v_call: TRBV7-9
d_call: TRBD1
clone_size: .
j_call: TRBJ1-2
cdr3_nt: TGTGCCAGCAGCTTATTTGACAGGGACTATGGCTACACCTTC
cdr3_aa: CASSLFDRDYGYTF

v_call: TRBV6-6
d_call: TRBD1
clone_size: .
j_call: TRBJ1-6
cdr3_nt: TGTGCCAGCAGTTACGGGACAGCAAATTCACCCCTCCACTTT
cdr3_aa: CASSYGTANSPLHF

v_call: TRBV27
d_call: .
clone_size: .
j_call: TRBJ1-1
cdr3_nt: TGTGCCAGCAGTTTAGTAACAGACACTGAAGCTTTCTTT
cdr3_aa: CASSLVTDTEAFF

v_call: TRBV5-6
d_call: .
clone_size: many
j_call: TRBJ1-2
cdr3_nt: TGTGCCAGCAGCCCATCCCAGATAAACTATGGCTACACCTTC
cdr3_aa: CASSPSQINYGYTF

v_call: TRBV14
d_call: TRBD1
clone_size: .
j_call: TRBJ1-2
cdr3_nt: TGTGCCAGCAGCCAAGGGACAGGGACGGCCCTGGGTGGCTACACCTTC
cdr3_aa: CASSQGTGTALGGYTF

v_call: TRBV5-6
d_call: TRBD1
clone_size: .
j_call: TRBJ2-7
cdr3_nt: TGTGCCAGCCAGCTAGGAACAGGGGCGGCCTACGAGCAGTACTTC
cdr3_aa: CASQLGTGAAYEQYF

v_call: TRBV30
d_call: .
clone_size: few
j_call: TRBJ1-1
cdr3_nt: TGTGCCTGGATCTTGGGCCTTGAAGCTTTCTTT
cdr3_aa: CAWILGLEAFF

v_call: TRBV6-5
d_call: .
clone_size: .
j_call: TRBJ1-1
cdr3_nt: TGTGCCAGCAGTTACGGGGGGGGCATGAACACTGAAGCTTTCTTT
cdr3_aa: CASSYGGGMNTEAFF

v_call: TRBV7-2
d_call: TRBD2
clone_size: once
j_call: TRBJ2-5
cdr3_nt: TGTGCCAGCGATCCGGGACTAGCGGAAAAAGAGACCCAGTACTTC
cdr3_aa: CASDPGLAEKETQYF

v_call: TRBV30
d_call: .
clone_size: .
j_call: TRBJ2-7
cdr3_nt: TGTGCCTGGAGTAAGCAGGGCAGAGAGCAGTACTTC
cdr3_aa: CAWSKQGREQYF

v_call: TRBV30
d_call: .
clone_size: .
j_call: TRBJ2-5
cdr3_nt: TGTGCCTGGAGTGTCGGGTTTCTGGAGACCCAGTACTTC
cdr3_aa: CAWSVGFLETQYF

v_call: TRBV23-1
d_call: .
clone_size: .
j_call: TRBJ2-7
cdr3_nt: TGCGCCAGCAGTCAATCTAAAGGACATTGGAGCTCCTACGAGCAGTACTTC
cdr3_aa: CASSQSKGHWSSYEQYF

v_call: TRBV9
d_call: TRBD1
clone_size: .
j_call: TRBJ2-2
cdr3_nt: TGTGCCAGCAGCGGGGACAGGGGGCTCGGGGAGCTGTTTTTT
cdr3_aa: CASSGDRGLGELFF

v_call: TRBV19
d_call: TRBD1
clone_size: few
j_call: TRBJ1-1
cdr3_nt: TGTGCCAGTAGGGGGACAGGGGCGTCAGGAGCTTTCTTT
cdr3_aa: CASRGTGASGAFF

v_call: TRBV9
d_call: .
clone_size: .
j_call: TRBJ2-3
cdr3_nt: TGTGCCAGCAGGCAGGGGCTAGCCGGCACAGATACGCAGTATTTT
cdr3_aa: CASRQGLAGTDTQYF

v_call: TRBV7-2
d_call: .
clone_size: .
j_call: TRBJ2-7
cdr3_nt: TGTGCCAGCAGCTTTTGGTCCGAGGGCGAGCAGTACTTC
cdr3_aa: CASSFWSEGEQYF

v_call: TRBV30
d_call: .
clone_size: .
j_call: TRBJ2-5
cdr3_nt: TGTGCCTGGAGTGTACGAGGAGGCGGCCAAGAGACCCAGTACTTC
cdr3_aa: CAWSVRGGGQETQYF

v_call: TRBV4-2
d_call: .
clone_size: .
j_call: TRBJ1-3
cdr3_nt: TGTGCCAGCAGCCAAGAGACAGGCGGGGGAAACACCATATATTTT
cdr3_aa: CASSQETGGGNTIYF

v_call: TRBV19
d_call: TRBD1
clone_size: .
j_call: TRBJ2-2
cdr3_nt: TGTGCCAGTAGTGAGGGCAGGGGGAGCCGAAGCACCGGGGAGCTGTTTTTT
cdr3_aa: CASSEGRGSRSTGELFF

v_call: TRBV7-2
d_call: .
clone_size: few
j_call: TRBJ2-3
cdr3_nt: TGTGCCAGCAGCCGTCGGGGGACTCAGGCTAGCGGCACAGATACGCAGTATTTT
cdr3_aa: CASSRRGTQASGTDTQYF

v_call: TRBV5-8
d_call: .
clone_size: .
j_call: TRBJ2-2
cdr3_nt: TGTGCCAGCAGCTTAAGAGTGGTAATCACCGGGGAGCTGTTTTTT
cdr3_aa: CASSLRVVITGELFF

v_call: TRBV2
d_call: TRBD1
clone_size: .
j_call: TRBJ2-7
cdr3_nt: TGTGCCAGCAGAAGGACAGGGGGTGCGTACGAGCAGTACTTC
cdr3_aa: CASRRTGGAYEQYF

v_call: TRBV7-9
d_call: TRBD1
clone_size: .
j_call: TRBJ1-4
cdr3_nt: TGTGCCAGCAGCCCCCGGGACAGGGTCCCTGAAAAACTGTTTTTT
cdr3_aa: CASSPRDRVPEKLFF

v_call: TRBV6-1
d_call: .
clone_size: .
j_call: TRBJ1-4
cdr3_nt: TGTGCCAGCATAGGGGATCCGCAGCTTAATGAAAAACTGTTTTTT
cdr3_aa: CASIGDPQLNEKLFF

v_call: TRBV11-2
d_call: TRBD1
clone_size: .
j_call: TRBJ2-7
cdr3_nt: TGTGCCAGCAGCAGCCGGGACAGATTATCCTACGAGCAGTACTTC
cdr3_aa: CASSSRDRLSYEQYF

v_call: TRBV19
d_call: .
clone_size: .
j_call: TRBJ1-1
cdr3_nt: TGTGCCAGTAGTAAAGGGGCTGAAGCTTTCTTT
cdr3_aa: CASSKGAEAFF

v_call: TRBV6-1
d_call: TRBD2
clone_size: .
j_call: TRBJ2-5
cdr3_nt: TGTGCCAGCAGTGGGGGACTAGCGCAAGAGACCCAGTACTTC
cdr3_aa: CASSGGLAQETQYF

v_call: TRBV5-5
d_call: TRBD2
clone_size: .
j_call: TRBJ2-1
cdr3_nt: TGTGCCAGCAGCCCTCCGGGACTAGGCTTTACAATTGAGCAGTTCTTC
cdr3_aa: CASSPPGLGFTIEQFF

v_call: TRBV2
d_call: .
clone_size: .
j_call: TRBJ1-5
cdr3_nt: TGTGCCAGCGGTACAGGCCCAAATCAGCCCCAGCATTTT
cdr3_aa: CASGTGPNQPQHF

v_call: TRBV27
d_call: .
clone_size: .
j_call: TRBJ2-1
cdr3_nt: TGTGCCAGCACTGCCAGCGGGAATGAGCAGTTCTTC
cdr3_aa: CASTASGNEQFF

v_call: TRBV28
d_call: TRBD1
clone_size: .
j_call: TRBJ2-7
cdr3_nt: TGTGCCAGCAGTTTCATCGGACAGGGGTCCTACGAGCAGTACTTC
cdr3_aa: CASSFIGQGSYEQYF

v_call: TRBV19
d_call: TRBD2
clone_size: .
j_call: TRBJ2-7
cdr3_nt: TGTGCCAGTAGTATAAGCGGGGAATCCTACGAGCAGTACTTC
cdr3_aa: CASSISGESYEQYF

v_call: TRBV7-2
d_call: TRBD1
clone_size: few
j_call: TRBJ2-7
cdr3_nt: TGTGCCAGCAGCGCCCGACAGGGTTTCCACGAGCAGTACTTC
cdr3_aa: CASSARQGFHEQYF

v_call: TRBV28
d_call: .
clone_size: few
j_call: TRBJ1-2
cdr3_nt: TGTGCCAGCAGTTTATACCCGATCAGAAACTATGGCTACACCTTC
cdr3_aa: CASSLYPIRNYGYTF

v_call: TRBV9
d_call: TRBD1
clone_size: .
j_call: TRBJ1-5
cdr3_nt: TGTGCCAGCAGCCCCGGGGGTGGGCAGGGGGTATCCAATCAGCCCCAGCATTTT
cdr3_aa: CASSPGGGQGVSNQPQHF

v_call: TRBV7-8
d_call: .
clone_size: .
j_call: TRBJ1-5
cdr3_nt: TGTGCCAGCAGCTTAGCCACAGGGTCGTGGTACCAGCCCCAGCATTTT
cdr3_aa: CASSLATGSWYQPQHF